Sequencing of this T cell receptor (beta chain) was carried out in a study of T cell repertoires in cytomegalovirus infection (dated by TCRdb to 2018 to 2020). For the wider study: Peptide stimulations targeted recently identified HLA-C-restricted CMV epitopes, whose presentation resists viral immunomodulation, together with well-studied HLA-B-restricted epitopes. Donor HLA type was relevant to the analysis, because carriage of CMV infection together with the matching HLA type was indicated by public TCR beta signatures. Study-wide findings and limitations: In both this cohort and an independent approximately 400-donor cohort, the cumulative frequency of public TCR beta family members distinguished carriers of CMV infection plus the relevant HLA type. In the ex vivo response, HLA-C-restricted CMV-specific TCR beta clonotypes were dominant, and in two of eight donors the single most frequent clonotype came from this HLA-C-restricted group.

For this clonotype: There is no known antigen for this receptor. No much larger clonotype is one base removed from it; base qualities were not supplied.

The sample's treatment or condition label, decoded: in vitro stimulation with specific CMV peptide epitopes to enrich CMV-specific T cells. From the germline V gene (reference sequence), CDR1 is LNHDA and CDR2 is SQIVND. Reading from cysteine to phenylalanine, the CDR3 counts 16 amino acids. Solely the CDR3 DNA is kept, with 48 bases framed from the first base. Compared with germline, V lacks 6 bases and J lacks 2 bases; bases without a gene match: 8. These reads were obtained on an Illumina HiSeq 1500. TCRdb reanalyzed the raw reads on its own, using fastp at Q25 for trimming and MiXCR for clone calling, and kept in-frame beta chains. Each CDR3 protein appears once, grouped with its most common genes and DNA. A total of roughly 350,000 distinct CDR3 sequences appear in this sample, approximately 35% of them only once. The top ten clones comprise roughly 13% of the sample.

The clonotype comes from a human donor in good health (CMV status not recorded). Some clones in this sample may be carry-over from other donors' samples. The sequences come from cultured PBMCs, collected from culture after CMV antigen stimulation. The chain couples TRBV19 to TRBJ2-1, with 9 bases aligning to TRBD1. The CDR3 amino acid sequence is: CASSRRQGVAYNEQFF. The nucleotide sequence is given as TGTGCCAGTAGCCGACGACAGGGGGTCGCCTACAATGAGCAGTTCTTC.